Shown below are 32 T cell receptor beta chains from a single sample sequenced in a study of PD-L1 blockade in urothelial cancer. The time point: pretreatment peripheral blood. Assay: immunoSEQ multiplex PCR; the TCRdb copy retains only in-frame clones and omits some. The sample has about 95,000 clones, around 87% seen once. The sample in question was PBMCs, obtained around atezolizumab (anti-PD-L1) treatment. These receptors were obtained from a man in his fifties or sixties with urothelial cancer.

The chain joins TRBV6-6 to TRBJ2-1; 9 bases agree with TRBD2. Looked up from germline, CDR1 is MNHNY and CDR2 is SVGAGI (reference sequence). This CDR3 spans 15 amino acids. Trimming cost V 6 bases and J 6 bases; bases outside gene matches: 9. The CDR3 sequence is CASRAIAGAGNEQFF. The CDR3 nucleotides read TGTGCCAGCAGGGCTATAGCGGGGGCAGGCAATGAGCAGTTCTTC.

This chain connects TRBV6-5 to TRBJ2-7, with D unresolved. The ends were cut back, 5 bases at V and 5 bases at J, with 7 bases in the middle. The CDR3 is made up of 11 amino acids. Germline V gives CDR1 MNHEY, CDR2 SVGAGI. The CDR3, as DNA: TGTGCCAGCAGTACCTACCACGAGCAGTACTTC. Amino acids: CASSTYHEQYF.

The chain has TRBV7-8 and TRBJ2-2; possible D gene TRBD2, 6 bases. Per germline, CDR1 SGHVS and CDR2 FQNEAQ. V was trimmed by 2 bases and J by 6 bases, leaving 10 bases between them. This CDR3 has 14 residues. This CDR3 reads CASSLLRGSGELFF. The CDR3 DNA is TGTGCCAGCAGCTTACTTCGGGGGTCCGGGGAGCTGTTTTTT.

The J gene is TRBJ2-2, the V gene TRBV27; 9 bases fit TRBD1. V dropped 1 base and J dropped 7; count of bases not matched to a gene: 4. The germline gives CDR1 MNHEY, CDR2 SMNVEV (reference sequence). The CDR3 has 15 amino acids. Written as DNA, the CDR3 is TGTGCCAGCAGTTTATTACGGACAGGGGTCGGGGAGCTGTTTTTT. Amino acids: CASSLLRTGVGELFF.

The rearrangement links TRBV7-3 to TRBJ2-7; D is perhaps TRBD1 (6 bases). V lost 6 bases and J lost 2, with 17 bases in between. CDR3 length equals 15 residues. Per germline, CDR1 SGHTA and CDR2 FQGTGA. The CDR3 nucleotides are TGTGCCAGCAGTCCCGAGGGGGTTGGCCCCTACGAGCAGTACTTC. The encoded protein is CASSPEGVGPYEQYF.

The rearrangement uses TRBV6-1 and TRBJ2-7, with 7 nucleotides matching TRBD1. V lost 5 bases to trimming and J lost 5 bases; unmatched junction nucleotides: 12. Germline loops: CDR1 MNHNS, CDR2 SASEGT. There are 15 residues in the CDR3. The CDR3 reads CASSPQGNRPNEQYF. In DNA form, the CDR3 reads TGTGCCAGCAGTCCACAGGGGAACCGTCCTAACGAGCAGTACTTC.

Here the CDR3 reads CASSPAAGNTGELFF. In nucleotides, the CDR3 is TGTGCCAGCAGCCCCGCGGCGGGAAACACCGGGGAGCTGTTTTTT. The chain has TRBV11-3 and TRBJ2-2; maybe TRBD2 (6 bases). V gave up 5 bases and J gave up 2 bases, with 12 bases separating them. This CDR3 region has 15 residues. Germline lookup yields CDR1 SGHNT and CDR2 YENEEA. Combining the CDR3 with reference TRBV11-3 and TRBJ2-2 gives the whole variable domain EAGVVQSPRYKIIEKKQPVAFWCNPISGHNTLYWYLQNLGQGPELLIRYENEEAVDDSQLPKDRFSAERLKGVDSTLKIQPAELGDSAVYLCASSPAAGNTGELFFGEGSRLTVL.

There are a few counts of this clone. This rearrangement joins TRBV18 to TRBJ2-2; maybe TRBD2 (6 bases). The V gene's germline CDR1 is KGHSH and CDR2 LQKENI. This CDR3 has 16 residues. The V end was cut by 6 bases, the J end by 0 bases, with 14 bases between. The CDR3 DNA reads TGTGCCAGCTCCCCCAGGCCGGGGGCGAACACCGGGGAGCTGTTTTTT. Translated, it gives CASSPRPGANTGELFF.

This clone was counted once. The chain joins TRBV28 to TRBJ2-7; TRBD1 matches at 7 bases. The CDR3 extends over 12 amino acids. The germline V gene encodes CDR1 MDHEN and CDR2 SYDVKM. The trim removed 6 bases at V and 8 bases at J, leaving 7 bases unmatched. CDR3 protein: CASSLDRVKQYF. The CDR3 nucleotides read TGTGCCAGCAGCCTTGACAGGGTTAAGCAGTACTTC. Drawing the rest from reference TRBV28 and TRBJ2-7, the complete variable domain is DVKVTQSSRYLVKRTGEKVFLECVQDMDHENMFWYRQDPGLGLRLIYFSYDVKMKEKGDIPEGYSVSREKKERFSLILESASTNQTSMYLCASSLDRVKQYFGPGTRLTVT.

The V and J genes are TRBV11-2 and TRBJ2-5; D perhaps matches TRBD2 (5 bases). Germline V gene sequence: CDR1 SGHAT, CDR2 FQNNGV. V gave up 7 bases and J gave up 5 bases, with 17 bases separating them. The CDR3 spans 14 residues. CDR3 sequence: CASTQGLFGETQYF. In DNA form, the CDR3 reads TGTGCCAGCACCCAAGGACTGTTTGGGGAGACCCAGTACTTC.

The chain is built from TRBV4-3 and TRBJ1-1, with D possibly TRBD1 on 6 matching bases. Trimming shortened V by 0 bases and J by 4 bases, and 12 bases separated the two germline ends. The germline V gene has CDR1 LGHNA and CDR2 YSLEER. This CDR3 is 15 amino acids long. Here the CDR3 reads CASSQEWGGGTEAFF. The CDR3 DNA is TGCGCCAGCAGCCAAGAATGGGGAGGGGGCACTGAAGCTTTCTTT.

This clone is a singleton in its sample. At one end the junction does not follow the germline gene, possibly because of a read error. The rearrangement links TRBV7-7 to TRBJ2-5; 9 bases are shared with TRBD2. Per germline, CDR1 SSHAT and CDR2 FNYEAQ (reference sequence). The CDR3 is 16 residues long. CDR3 region: CASSLALAGGGETQYF. The CDR3 DNA is TGTGCTAGCAGCTTAGCGCTTGCGGGGGGGGGAGAGACCCAGTACTTC.

Points on this clone: Germline is not matched at one junction end, which may reflect a read error. The chain employs TRBV25-1 and TRBJ1-4, with D tentatively TRBD1 (5 bases). CDR3 length equals 11 residues. Germline V CDR1 and CDR2: MGHDK, SYGVNS. CDR3 sequence reads: CASRAGKNLFF. CDR3 nucleotides: TGTGCCAGCAGGGCAGGGAAAAACCTGTTTTTT.

This chain links TRBV5-1 with TRBJ2-3; 12 bases line up with TRBD2. The CDR3 has 19 amino acids. V was clipped by 1 base and J by 0 bases; unmatched bases: 9. The germline V gene has CDR1 SGHRS and CDR2 YFSETQ. CDR3 in amino acids: CASSLPTSGGTSSTDTQYF. The CDR3 DNA sequence: TGCGCCAGCAGCTTGCCTACTAGCGGGGGGACCTCTAGCACAGATACGCAGTATTTT.

The chain joins TRBV28 to TRBJ2-1; TRBD2 might be the D (5 bases). The CDR3 spans 10 residues. V shed 10 bases and J shed 6 bases, with 7 bases lying between them. Per the germline V gene, CDR1 is MDHEN and CDR2 is SYDVKM. This CDR3 reads CATEGNEQFF. CDR3 DNA sequence: TGTGCCACAGAGGGCAATGAGCAGTTCTTC.

V gene TRBV6-5 combines with J gene TRBJ2-2; D is unclear. This CDR3 comprises 13 residues. CDR1 and CDR2 from the germline V gene are MNHEY and SVGAGI. Trimming took 4 bases from V and 4 from J, leaving 7 bases between them. The CDR3 sequence is CASSFTRTGELFF. The CDR3, as DNA: TGTGCCAGCAGTTTTACTCGCACCGGGGAGCTGTTTTTT.

V usage is TRBV4-2 and J usage is TRBJ1-1; TRBD1 agrees at 7 bases. The length of the CDR3 is 16 residues. The junction had 14 bases not matched to a gene; V was cut back by 8 bases and J by 2 bases. Germline loops: CDR1 LGHNA, CDR2 YNFKEQ. The CDR3 region has the DNA TGTGCCAGCTCGAATAACGGTGGGACAGTTAACACTGAAGCTTTCTTT. Translation: CASSNNGGTVNTEAFF.

This chain joins TRBV28 and TRBJ2-7; 11 bases fit TRBD1. The CDR3 totals 15 residues. Trimming took 7 bases from V and 2 from J; bases not matched to a gene: 7. Germline assignment: CDR1 MDHEN and CDR2 SYDVKM. In DNA form, the CDR3 reads TGTGCCAGCATTGGCTCGGGACAGGGGGCCTACGAGCAGTACTTC. This sequence encodes CASIGSGQGAYEQYF.

V usage is TRBV9 and J usage is TRBJ2-5, with D uncertain. The CDR3 runs to 14 residues. Germline V CDR1 and CDR2: SGDLS, YYNGEE. V was trimmed by 0 bases and J by 0 bases, leaving 6 bases between them. The CDR3 DNA sequence: TGTGCCAGCAGCGTAGACCCGGACCAAGAGACCCAGTACTTC. This encodes CASSVDPDQETQYF.

CDR3 region: CASSPGQAQPQHF. The CDR3 coding sequence is TGTGCCAGCTCACCGGGACAAGCGCAGCCCCAGCATTTT. The rearrangement links TRBV18 to TRBJ1-5, with D tentatively TRBD1 (6 bases). Looked up from germline, CDR1 is KGHSH and CDR2 is LQKENI. The V end lost 3 bases, the J end lost 7 bases, and 10 bases lay between the germline ends. The CDR3 is 13 amino acids.

The V and J genes are TRBV6-6 and TRBJ2-2; 7 nucleotides agree with TRBD2. This CDR3 spans 14 amino acids. CDR1 is MNHNY and CDR2 is SVGAGI in the germline V gene (reference sequence). The V gene end was trimmed by 6 bases and the J gene end by 7 bases; junction bases not matched to a gene: 8. The CDR3 spells CASSFQRDVGELFF. In nucleotides, the CDR3 is TGTGCCAGCAGCTTCCAGCGGGACGTCGGGGAGCTGTTTTTT.

This sequence joins TRBV10-2 and TRBJ2-7; no reliable D call. Germline lookup yields CDR1 WSHSY and CDR2 SAAADI. The ends were cut back, 4 bases at V and 2 bases at J, with 9 bases in the middle. CDR3 length equals 13 residues. CDR3 residues: CASSVVRTYEQYF. The CDR3 DNA is TGCGCCAGCAGTGTTGTCAGAACCTACGAGCAGTACTTC.

V is TRBV29-1 and J is TRBJ2-1; 9 nucleotides align to TRBD1. Germline values: CDR1 SQVTM, CDR2 ANQGSEA. V shed 6 bases and J 6 bases; nucleotides not matched to a gene: 12. This CDR3 region has 15 residues. The CDR3 here is CSVGDRVVWGNEQFF. CDR3 DNA sequence: TGCAGCGTGGGGGACAGGGTAGTTTGGGGCAATGAGCAGTTCTTC.

The rearrangement links TRBV5-1 to TRBJ1-2, with a possible D match to TRBD1 (5 bases). This CDR3 comprises 12 residues. Germline CDR1 reads SGHRS; CDR2 reads YFSETQ. V dropped 4 bases and J dropped 5 bases, with 9 bases sitting between them. CDR3 nucleotide sequence: TGCGCCAGCAGCCCACAGGATTATGGCTACACCTTC. Protein product: CASSPQDYGYTF.

The chain joins TRBV13 to TRBJ2-1; D might be TRBD1 (5 bases). CDR1 and CDR2 (germline): PRHDT, FYEKMQ (reference sequence). The CDR3 is 15 residues long. V shed 2 bases and J shed 0 bases, with 8 bases lying between them. The CDR3 loop is CASSLTGRSYNEQFF. DNA for the CDR3: TGTGCCAGCAGCTTAACAGGACGCTCCTACAATGAGCAGTTCTTC.

The gene calls are TRBV18 and TRBJ2-7; TRBD1 aligns across 7 bases. Germline V gene lookup returns CDR1 KGHSH and CDR2 LQKENI. The CDR3 runs 16 residues. The V and J ends lost 3 bases and 3 bases, in that order; junction bases with no gene match: 11. The CDR3 is CASSPRQGSRGYEQYF. The CDR3 nucleotides are TGTGCCAGCTCACCGCGACAGGGATCGAGAGGCTACGAGCAGTACTTC.

A word on this clone: The sample has other DNA sequences that encode this CDR3 too. J is TRBJ1-4 and V is TRBV5-6; 9 positions agree with TRBD1. Germline V gene sequence: CDR1 SGHDT, CDR2 YYEEEE. V lost 2 bases and J lost 7; bases outside the gene matches: 6. This CDR3 is built from 15 residues. The CDR3 DNA reads TGTGCCAGCAGCTTAGTCCCGGGACAGGGTGAAAAACTGTTTTTT. Translating gives CASSLVPGQGEKLFF.

V gene TRBV10-3 combines with J gene TRBJ2-5; tentative D call: TRBD2 (5 bases). With 10 bases removed from V and 2 bases from J, the gap between germline ends came to 11 bases. The CDR3 extends over 12 amino acids. Germline V gene data show CDR1 as ENHRY and CDR2 as SYGVKD. The CDR3 loop is CATTGSQETQYF. In DNA, the CDR3 is TGTGCCACCACGGGGAGTCAAGAGACCCAGTACTTC.

The J gene is TRBJ1-2, the V gene TRBV6-1, with a possible D match to TRBD1 (6 bases). Trimming stripped 4 bases from V and 4 bases from J, with 19 bases between. CDR1 is MNHNS, CDR2 SASEGT, per germline. CDR3 length: 16 amino acids. Here the CDR3 reads CASSVEQYRDIYGYTF. CDR3 bases: TGTGCCAGCAGTGTGGAGCAATACCGGGACATCTATGGCTACACCTTC.

This rearrangement joins TRBV10-3 to TRBJ2-1, with 7 bases that match TRBD2. This CDR3 has 15 residues. With 3 bases clipped from V and 2 bases from J, the junction kept 4 bases outside the gene matches. From germline, CDR1 is ENHRY and CDR2 SYGVKD. CDR3 sequence reads: CAISEVAGAYNEQFF. The CDR3 bases are TGTGCCATCAGTGAAGTCGCGGGGGCCTACAATGAGCAGTTCTTC.

The gene calls are TRBV6-1 and TRBJ2-2; 7 bases are a match to TRBD1. The CDR3 spans 18 residues. V gave up 0 bases and J gave up 1 base; unmatched junction bases: 8. Germline-derived CDR1 and CDR2 are MNHNS and SASEGT. For the CDR3, the DNA is TGTGCCAGCAGTGAAGCGCTCCCAGGGGGATTGAACACCGGGGAGCTGTTTTTT. Translated, it gives CASSEALPGGLNTGELFF.

The chain recombines TRBV11-3 with TRBJ2-5; 7 bases agree with TRBD2. Germline V gives CDR1 SGHNT, CDR2 YENEEA. CDR3 length: 14 residues. The V gene end was trimmed by 8 bases and the J gene end by 2 bases; junction bases not matched to a gene: 8. CDR3 coding DNA: TGTGCCAGCGGCGTCGGGGGGAATCAAGAGACCCAGTACTTC. The encoded protein is CASGVGGNQETQYF.